This TCR beta chain was found in a study of OX40 agonist ivuxolimab in advanced cancers. In the study overall: Ivuxolimab, which patients received intravenously every 2 weeks, was dosed at 0.01 to 10 mg/kg. Study-wide findings and caveats: By week 6 at 0.1 to 3.0 mg/kg, blood CD4+ and CD8+ T cells had expanded clonally. Expansion of clones was among the lowest in partial responders at 0.1-3.0 mg/kg. Expanded clones were, on average, more numerous in CD8+ T cells than in CD4+.

CDR1 is SGHNT, CDR2 YYREEE, per germline (reference sequence). Trimming took off 1 base at V and 4 bases at J, with 11 bases between the two ends. This CDR3 comprises 14 residues. Repertoires were generated with immunoSEQ multiplex PCR, while TCRdb's copy carries only in-frame clones and drops some. Among around 20,000 clones listed, 65% to 80% were seen once. This clone turned up a few times. The antigen is unknown. This chain links TRBV5-4 with TRBJ1-1; the D gene is possibly TRBD1 (5 bases). This clonotype was sampled from an adult with an advanced solid tumor such as melanoma, head and neck, liver or kidney cancer. The source material was CD4+ or CD8+ T cells sorted from blood, sampled in a trial of the OX40 agonist ivuxolimab. The CDR3 DNA is TGTGCCAGCAGCTTGTCGGGGGACGGCACTGAAGCTTTCTTT. Its translation is CASSLSGDGTEAFF.